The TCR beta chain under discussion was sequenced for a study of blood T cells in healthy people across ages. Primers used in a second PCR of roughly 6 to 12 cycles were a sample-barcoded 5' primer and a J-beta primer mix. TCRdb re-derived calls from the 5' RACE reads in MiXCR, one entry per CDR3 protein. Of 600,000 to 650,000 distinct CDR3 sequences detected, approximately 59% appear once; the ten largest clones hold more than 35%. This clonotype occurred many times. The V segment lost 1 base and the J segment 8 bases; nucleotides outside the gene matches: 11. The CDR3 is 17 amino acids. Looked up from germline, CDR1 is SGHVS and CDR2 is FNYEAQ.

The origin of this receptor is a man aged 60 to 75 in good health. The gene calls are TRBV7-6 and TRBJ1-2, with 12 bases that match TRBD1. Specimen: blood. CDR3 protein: CASSLDSGTGGAGGYTF. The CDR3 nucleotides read TGTGCCAGCAGCTTAGACTCCGGGACAGGGGGCGCGGGAGGCTACACCTTC.